Listed below are T cell receptor beta chains from one sample, sequenced in a study of cytomegalovirus exposure and HLA in healthy donors. Generated by immunoSEQ multiplex PCR, the TCRdb table keeps only in-frame clones and is missing some. The sample gives about 200,000 clones, 70% to 80% of which show up once; more than 1.5% is in the top ten. The source material was PBMCs. Every receptor here comes from a woman aged 45-65 years in good health and CMV-seronegative. CDR3s include the opening cysteine and the closing phenylalanine or tryptophan.

J | V | CDR3
TRBJ2-5 | TRBV6-6 | CASTAGGETQYF
TRBJ2-7 | TRBV18 | CASSPTGQRSYEQYF
TRBJ1-3 | TRBV9 | CASSVDLPGNTIYF
TRBJ1-5 | TRBV11-2 | CASSCRDRANNQPQHF
TRBJ1-1 | TRBV19 | CASIRWDRGRDTEAFF
TRBJ1-5 | TRBV7-9 | CASSTDSSNQPQHF
TRBJ1-2 | TRBV19 | CASSIERNYGYTF
TRBJ2-4 | TRBV2 | CAWTSGGVLAKNIQYF
TRBJ2-7 | TRBV5-1 | CASSLEPAGFSYEQYF
TRBJ1-1 | TRBV13 | CASSPRGARGKAFF
TRBJ2-1 | TRBV7-2 | CASSLVRAGGPHEQFF
TRBJ2-1 | TRBV30 | CAWSAGGSYNEQFF
TRBJ1-1 | TRBV5-1 | CASSLLGQGARAAFF
TRBJ2-2 | TRBV7-9 | CASSLPGELFF
TRBJ1-5 | TRBV2 | CASRNRVGGQPQHF
TRBJ1-5 | TRBV2 | CASSSDSNQPQHF
TRBJ2-1 | TRBV2 | CASSDNPLYNEQFF
TRBJ2-7 | TRBV6-5 | CASSYSGLAGYEQYF
TRBJ1-5 | TRBV19 | CASSRQGGQPQHF
TRBJ2-7 | TRBV2 | CASSEGLGYEQYF
TRBJ2-2 | TRBV6-6 | CASSTSGSYTGELFF
TRBJ2-7 | TRBV11-2 | CASSLDRATGEQYF
TRBJ2-1 | TRBV5-5 | CASSPTGSSEQFF
TRBJ1-1 | TRBV4-2 | CASSRDWSANTEAFF